The 20 T cell receptor beta chains reported below all come from one sample, sequenced in a study of blood T cell repertoires in COVID-19 (TCRdb year 2020). The method behind the library was the immunoSEQ multiplex PCR assay. TCRdb obtained this table from immuneACCESS and retained in-frame rearrangements with V and J assigned. These tables miss some clones; where compared with another copy, unresolved V genes account for less than half of the shortfall, and the remainder is unexplained. Across this sample there are hundreds of thousands of clones, with approximately 85% seen only once. The top ten constitute 0.65% to 0.9% of the sample. The sequencing sample was made of peripheral blood. The origin of the receptors is a woman in her 30s with acute or convalescent COVID-19.

The chain couples TRBV5-1 to TRBJ2-1, with a weak D call TRBD2 (7 bases). Germline CDR1 is SGHRS and CDR2 is YFSETQ. V was clipped by 4 bases and J by 8 bases, with 19 bases between them. This CDR3 region has 15 residues. The CDR3, as DNA: TGCGCCAGCAGCGACACGGGGGGCCTTTTGCATGAGCAGTTCTTC. It is translated as CASSDTGGLLHEQFF.

J is TRBJ1-3 and V is TRBV21-1; no check of the table's D call, TRBD1, against the DNA was made. TRBV21-1 is given as a pseudogene. This CDR3 comprises 14 residues. CDR3: CASSTRQFGNTIYF. The CDR3 DNA reads TGTGCCAGCAGCACTCGACAGTTTGGAAACACCATATATTTT.

The chain uses TRBV30 and TRBJ1-2; D not certain. The CDR3 covers 14 residues. CDR1 is GTSNPN, CDR2 SVGIG, per germline (reference sequence). Trimming removed 0 bases at V and 8 bases at J, with 16 bases between. The CDR3 here is CAWSVRRVEWGYTF. DNA of the CDR3: TGTGCCTGGAGTGTCAGGAGGGTGGAATGGGGCTACACCTTC.

This clone was found once. The chain joins TRBV5-6 to TRBJ1-5, with D unresolved. Trimming left V 0 bases short and J 3 bases short, with 10 bases between. The CDR3 has 15 residues. Germline CDR1 is SGHDT and CDR2 is YYEEEE. Here the CDR3 DNA reads TGTGCCAGCAGCTTGGGGTCGAGGCCCAATCAGCCCCAGCATTTT. This translates into CASSLGSRPNQPQHF.

This clone has a single count. The V call is TRBV29-1, the J call TRBJ2-3; D gene ambiguous. The CDR3 covers 12 residues. Germline V gives CDR1 SQVTM, CDR2 ANQGSEA. V shed 1 base and J shed 4 bases, with 6 bases lying between them. The CDR3 DNA reads TGCAGCGTTGAAGTCCCTCCAGATACGCAGTATTTT. This translates into CSVEVPPDTQYF.

The chain combines TRBV15 with TRBJ2-7; 8 bases align to TRBD1. Germline trimming cut 0 bases from V and 2 bases from J; bases unmatched to any gene: 3. Germline V CDR1 and CDR2: LNHNV, YYDKDF (reference sequence). CDR3 length: 15 residues. CDR3 protein: CATSRDRGLTYEQYF. Written as DNA, the CDR3 is TGTGCCACCAGCAGAGACAGGGGGCTCACCTACGAGCAGTACTTC.

The table lists this clone with a count of one. The chain is built from TRBV27 and TRBJ1-4; D perhaps matches TRBD1 (6 bases). V gave up 6 bases and J gave up 11 bases, with 13 bases separating them. Germline V gene lookup returns CDR1 MNHEY and CDR2 SMNVEV (reference sequence). CDR3 length equals 12 residues. The CDR3 sequence is CASSEWGRKLFF. The DNA of the CDR3 is TGTGCCAGCAGCGAGTGGGGGCGTAAACTGTTTTTT.

The V call is TRBV6-2 or TRBV6-3, the J call TRBJ1-1, with 7 bases lining up with TRBD1. There are 14 residues in the CDR3. CDR1 is MNHEY, CDR2 SVGEGT, per germline. The J segment lost 11 bases and the V segment lost 0 bases, leaving 9 bases of the junction unmatched. CDR3 sequence reads: CASSYSDRSFRAFF. CDR3 DNA: TGTGCCAGCAGTTACTCGGACAGGAGCTTCCGGGCTTTCTTT.

The J gene is TRBJ2-1, the V gene TRBV5-1; D is unresolved. The CDR3 covers 13 residues. Germline V gene data show CDR1 as SGHRS and CDR2 as YFSETQ. With 0 bases removed from V and 7 bases from J, the gap between germline ends came to 8 bases. The CDR3 bases are TGCGCCAGCAGCTTGGCCCGCAGGAATGAGCAGTTCTTC. Amino acids: CASSLARRNEQFF.

The chain has TRBV27 and TRBJ1-2, with a possible D match to TRBD1 (6 bases). V lost 5 bases to trimming and J lost 5 bases, with 18 bases between them. Germline CDR1 is MNHEY and CDR2 is SMNVEV (reference sequence). The CDR3 spans 15 residues. CDR3 nucleotide sequence: TGTGCCAGCAGTCCCGACCGGACAGATATATATGGCTACACCTTC. It codes for CASSPDRTDIYGYTF.

The chain employs TRBV24-1 and TRBJ2-7; a weak D match, TRBD2 (5 bases). Trimming left V 5 bases short and J 1 base short, with 20 bases between. CDR1 and CDR2 (germline): KGHDR, SFDVKD. The CDR3 length is 17 residues. The CDR3 DNA sequence: TGTGCCACCAGTGCTCCAGCGCGGGCCCTTGGATCCTACGAGCAGTACTTC. This codes for CATSAPARALGSYEQYF.

The chain is built from TRBV19 and TRBJ1-4, with D perhaps matching TRBD1 (5 bases). The V end lost 2 bases, the J end lost 8 bases, and 12 bases lay between the germline ends. The germline CDR1 and CDR2 sequences are LNHDA and SQIVND (reference sequence). The length of the CDR3 is 14 residues. The CDR3 DNA reads as TGTGCCAGTAGTATACAGGGTCGTGGAGAAAAACTGTTTTTT. It encodes CASSIQGRGEKLFF.

This chain uses TRBV5-6 with TRBJ1-3; D perhaps matches TRBD1 (6 bases). The CDR3 is 12 amino acids. Germline loops: CDR1 SGHDT, CDR2 YYEEEE. Trimming removed 2 bases at V and 8 bases at J, with 8 bases between. The chain's CDR3 is CASSLGGYTIYF. The CDR3 DNA reads TGTGCCAGCAGCTTAGGGGGATACACCATATATTTT.

This chain uses TRBV20-1 with TRBJ1-5; D unclear. The germline V gene has CDR1 DFQATT and CDR2 SNEGSKA (reference sequence). Trimming pared 3 bases from V and 1 base from J, leaving 13 bases between. The CDR3 has 15 residues. The CDR3 DNA sequence: TGCAGTGCTAGTACGCGACTCAAGAGCAATCAGCCCCAGCATTTT. This translates into CSASTRLKSNQPQHF.

The chain carries TRBV5-1 and TRBJ2-2, with TRBD2 matching over 13 bases. Trimming took 4 bases from V and 0 from J; bases not matched to a gene: 6. The germline gives CDR1 SGHRS, CDR2 YFSETQ. There are 18 residues in the CDR3. In DNA form, the CDR3 reads TGCGCCAGCAGCAGAGGACTAGCGGGAGCCGCGAACACCGGGGAGCTGTTTTTT. It is translated as CASSRGLAGAANTGELFF.

The chain recombines TRBV10-3 with TRBJ2-1; unclear D gene. CDR3 length: 13 amino acids. In germline, CDR1 is ENHRY, CDR2 SYGVKD. V was shortened by 0 bases and J by 7 bases, with 7 bases between the two germline ends. This CDR3 is CAISESARNEQFF. Written as DNA, the CDR3 is TGTGCCATCAGTGAGTCAGCTAGGAATGAGCAGTTCTTC.

The genes are TRBV12-3 or TRBV12-4 and TRBJ2-3; maybe TRBD2 (5 bases). The CDR3 length is 13 residues. V lost 1 base, J lost 4 bases, and 6 bases lay in between. As DNA, the CDR3 is TGTGCCAGCAGTTTAGGGGGAGCAGATACGCAGTATTTT. Translated, it gives CASSLGGADTQYF.

The rearrangement uses TRBV14 and TRBJ2-7; no clear D. In germline, CDR1 is SGHDN, CDR2 FVKESK. The CDR3 is made up of 14 amino acids. V was clipped by 4 bases and J by 3 bases, with 13 bases between them. CDR3 sequence (DNA): TGTGCCAGCAGCCCCATAGAATCCGACTACGAGCAGTACTTC. Protein: CASSPIESDYEQYF.

The chain recombines TRBV5-1 with TRBJ2-1; TRBD2 aligns across 11 bases. The CDR3 runs 18 residues. Germline trimming cut 0 bases from V and 5 bases from J; bases unmatched to any gene: 10. Per the germline V gene, CDR1 is SGHRS and CDR2 is YFSETQ. CDR3 residues: CASSLEPGTSGYHNEQFF. The CDR3 DNA reads as TGCGCCAGCAGCTTGGAGCCCGGGACTAGCGGATACCACAATGAGCAGTTCTTC.

This clone was observed a handful of times. The V call is TRBV7-9, the J call TRBJ1-2, with D possibly TRBD1 on 5 matching bases. The CDR3 is made up of 15 amino acids. Germline CDR1 and CDR2: SEHNR and FQNEAQ (reference sequence). V was clipped by 1 base and J by 0 bases, with 9 bases between them. CDR3 protein: CASSLVDISNYGYTF. In nucleotides, the CDR3 is TGTGCCAGCAGCTTAGTGGACATTTCTAACTATGGCTACACCTTC. Variable domain in full (rest from reference TRBV7-9 and TRBJ1-2): DTGVSQNPRHKITKRGQNVTFRCDPISEHNRLYWYRQTLGQGPEFLTYFQNEAQLEKSRLLSDRFSAERPKGSFSTLEIQRTEQGDSAMYLCASSLVDISNYGYTFGSGTRLTVV.